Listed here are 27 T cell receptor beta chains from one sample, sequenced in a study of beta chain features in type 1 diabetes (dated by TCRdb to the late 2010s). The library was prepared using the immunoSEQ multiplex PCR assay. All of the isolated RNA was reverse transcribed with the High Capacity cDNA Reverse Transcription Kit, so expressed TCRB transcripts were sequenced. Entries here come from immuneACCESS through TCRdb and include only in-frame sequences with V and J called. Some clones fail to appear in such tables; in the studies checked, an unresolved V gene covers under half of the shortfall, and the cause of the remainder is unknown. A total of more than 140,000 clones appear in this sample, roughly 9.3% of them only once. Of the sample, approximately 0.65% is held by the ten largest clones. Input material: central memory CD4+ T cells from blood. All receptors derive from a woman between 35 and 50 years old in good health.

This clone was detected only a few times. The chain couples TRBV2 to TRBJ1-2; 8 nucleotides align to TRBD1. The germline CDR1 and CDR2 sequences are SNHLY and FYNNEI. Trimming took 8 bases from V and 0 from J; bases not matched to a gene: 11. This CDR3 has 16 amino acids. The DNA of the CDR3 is TGTGCCAGCGATCAGAGGGGGACAGGCTCTAACTATGGCTACACCTTC. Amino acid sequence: CASDQRGTGSNYGYTF.

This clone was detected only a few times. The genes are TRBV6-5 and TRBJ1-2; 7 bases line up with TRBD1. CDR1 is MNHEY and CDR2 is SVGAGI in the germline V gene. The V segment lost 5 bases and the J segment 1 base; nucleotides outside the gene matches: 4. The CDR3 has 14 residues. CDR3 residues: CASSRDRVNYGYTF. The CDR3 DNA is TGTGCCAGCAGTAGGGACAGAGTTAACTATGGCTACACCTTC.

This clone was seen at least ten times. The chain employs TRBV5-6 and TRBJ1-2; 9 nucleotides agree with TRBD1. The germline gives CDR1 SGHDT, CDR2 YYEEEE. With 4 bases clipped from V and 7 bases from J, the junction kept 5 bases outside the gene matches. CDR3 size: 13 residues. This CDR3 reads CASSNQDRGGYTF. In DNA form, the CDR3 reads TGTGCCAGCAGCAATCAGGACAGGGGTGGCTACACCTTC.

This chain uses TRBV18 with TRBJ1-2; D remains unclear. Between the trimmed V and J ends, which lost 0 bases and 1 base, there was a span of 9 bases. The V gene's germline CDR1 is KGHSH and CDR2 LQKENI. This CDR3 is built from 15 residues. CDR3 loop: CASSPPVGSNYGYTF. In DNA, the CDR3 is TGTGCCAGCTCACCACCGGTTGGCAGTAACTATGGCTACACCTTC.

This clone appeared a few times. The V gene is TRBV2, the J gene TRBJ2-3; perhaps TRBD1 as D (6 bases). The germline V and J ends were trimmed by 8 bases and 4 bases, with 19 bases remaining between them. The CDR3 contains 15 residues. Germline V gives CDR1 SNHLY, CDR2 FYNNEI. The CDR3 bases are TGTGCCAGCCTCCGGACCAGGGGAGTGGCAGATACGCAGTATTTT. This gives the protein CASLRTRGVADTQYF.

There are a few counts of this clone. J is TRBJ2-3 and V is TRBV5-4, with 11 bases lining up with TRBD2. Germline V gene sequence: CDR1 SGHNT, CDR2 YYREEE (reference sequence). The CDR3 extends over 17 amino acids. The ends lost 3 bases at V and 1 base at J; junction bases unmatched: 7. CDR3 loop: CASSSVAGGGGTDTQYF. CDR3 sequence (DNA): TGTGCCAGCAGCTCCGTAGCGGGGGGGGGAGGCACAGATACGCAGTATTTT.

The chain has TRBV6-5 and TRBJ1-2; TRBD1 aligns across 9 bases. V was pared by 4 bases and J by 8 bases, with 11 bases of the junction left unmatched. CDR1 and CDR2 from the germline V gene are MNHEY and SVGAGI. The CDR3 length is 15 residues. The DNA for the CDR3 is TGTGCCAGCAGTTCCCCCGGGACAGGGCTTTGGGGCTACACCTTC. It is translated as CASSSPGTGLWGYTF.

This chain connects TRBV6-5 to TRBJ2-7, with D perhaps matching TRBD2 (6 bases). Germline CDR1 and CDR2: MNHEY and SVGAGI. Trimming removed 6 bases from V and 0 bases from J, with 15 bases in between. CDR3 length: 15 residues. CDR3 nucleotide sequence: TGTGCCAGCAGCCCCCTGACTAGTATCTCCTACGAGCAGTACTTC. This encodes CASSPLTSISYEQYF.

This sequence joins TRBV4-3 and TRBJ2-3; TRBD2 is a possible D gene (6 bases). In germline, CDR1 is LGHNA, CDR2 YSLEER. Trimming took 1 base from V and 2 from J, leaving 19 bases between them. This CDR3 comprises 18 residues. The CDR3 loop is CASSQADRGGTFTDTQYF. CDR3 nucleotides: TGCGCCAGCAGCCAAGCGGATCGAGGCGGGACCTTCACAGATACGCAGTATTTT.

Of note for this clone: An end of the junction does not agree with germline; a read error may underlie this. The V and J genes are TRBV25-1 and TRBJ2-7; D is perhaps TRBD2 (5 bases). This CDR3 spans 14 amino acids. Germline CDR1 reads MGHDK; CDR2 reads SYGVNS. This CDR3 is CASSDPRVPYGQYF. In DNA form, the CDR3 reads TGTGCCAGCAGTGATCCGAGGGTTCCCTACGGGCAGTACTTC.

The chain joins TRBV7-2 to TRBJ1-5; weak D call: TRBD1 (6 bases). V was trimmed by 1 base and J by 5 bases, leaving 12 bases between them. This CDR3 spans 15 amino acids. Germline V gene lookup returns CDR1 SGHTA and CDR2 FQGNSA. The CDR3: CASSLVRGYHQPQHF. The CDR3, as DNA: TGTGCCAGCAGCTTAGTGAGGGGGTACCATCAGCCCCAGCATTTT.

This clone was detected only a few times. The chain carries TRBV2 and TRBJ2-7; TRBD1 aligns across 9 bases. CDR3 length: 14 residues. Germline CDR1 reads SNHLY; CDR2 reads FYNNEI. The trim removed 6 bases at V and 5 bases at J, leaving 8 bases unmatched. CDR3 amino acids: CASRDLTGGNEQYF. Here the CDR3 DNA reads TGTGCCAGCAGGGACTTGACAGGGGGTAACGAGCAGTACTTC.

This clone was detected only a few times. The CDR3, as DNA: TGCAGTGCCATGGGCCCGTCTGTTGAAAAAAACTATGGCTACACCTTC. Translated: CSAMGPSVEKNYGYTF. The chain joins TRBV29-1 to TRBJ1-2; D uncertain. The CDR3 is 16 residues long. Germline assignment: CDR1 SQVTM and CDR2 ANQGSEA.

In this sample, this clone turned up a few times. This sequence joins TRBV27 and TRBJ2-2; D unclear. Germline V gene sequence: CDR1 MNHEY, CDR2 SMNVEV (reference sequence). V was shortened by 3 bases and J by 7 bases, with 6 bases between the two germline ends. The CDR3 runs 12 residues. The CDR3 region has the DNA TGTGCCAGCAGTTTCTTCTTCGGGGAGCTGTTTTTT. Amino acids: CASSFFFGELFF.

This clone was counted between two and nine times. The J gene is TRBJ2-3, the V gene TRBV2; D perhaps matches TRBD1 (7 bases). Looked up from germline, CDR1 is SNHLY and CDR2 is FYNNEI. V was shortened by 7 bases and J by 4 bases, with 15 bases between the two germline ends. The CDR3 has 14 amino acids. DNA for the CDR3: TGTGCCAGCAAAGGGGGCTCGGGGGCAGATACGCAGTATTTT. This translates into CASKGGSGADTQYF. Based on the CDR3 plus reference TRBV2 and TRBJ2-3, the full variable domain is EPEVTQTPSHQVTQMGQEVILRCVPISNHLYFYWYRQILGQKVEFLVSFYNNEISEKSEIFDDQFSVERPDGSNFTLKIRSTKLEDSAMYFCASKGGSGADTQYFGPGTRLTVL.

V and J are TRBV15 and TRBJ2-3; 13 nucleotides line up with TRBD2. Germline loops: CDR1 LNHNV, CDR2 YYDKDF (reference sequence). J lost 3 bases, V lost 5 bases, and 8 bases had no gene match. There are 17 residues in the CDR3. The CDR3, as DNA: TGTGCCACCAGCCCCGGGACTAGCGGGGCGAGGACAGATACGCAGTATTTT. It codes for CATSPGTSGARTDTQYF. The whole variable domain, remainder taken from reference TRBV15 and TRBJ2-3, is DAMVIQNPRYQVTQFGKPVTLSCSQTLNHNVMYWYQQKSSQAPKLLFHYYDKDFNNEADTPDNFQSRRPNTSFCFLDIRSPGLGDTAMYLCATSPGTSGARTDTQYFGPGTRLTVL.

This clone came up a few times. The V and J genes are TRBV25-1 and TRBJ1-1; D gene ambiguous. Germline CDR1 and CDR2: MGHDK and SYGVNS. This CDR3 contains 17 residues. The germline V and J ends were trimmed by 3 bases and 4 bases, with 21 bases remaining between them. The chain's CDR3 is CASSDRSNPTGSTEAFF. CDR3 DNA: TGTGCCAGCAGTGACCGCTCTAACCCGACGGGAAGCACTGAAGCTTTCTTT.

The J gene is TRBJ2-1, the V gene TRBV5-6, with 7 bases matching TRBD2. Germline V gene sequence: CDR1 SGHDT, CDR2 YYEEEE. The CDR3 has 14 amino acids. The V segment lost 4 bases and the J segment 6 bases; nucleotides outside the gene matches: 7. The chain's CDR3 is CASSRLLASNEQFF. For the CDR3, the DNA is TGTGCCAGCAGCCGATTACTAGCGAGCAATGAGCAGTTCTTC.

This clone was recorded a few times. The CDR3 DNA sequence: TGTGCCAGCAGCCGCGGACAGGGGCGGTATTCACCCCTCCACTTT. Its translation: CASSRGQGRYSPLHF. The V call is TRBV5-6, the J call TRBJ1-6; 9 bases agree with TRBD1. The germline gives CDR1 SGHDT, CDR2 YYEEEE. The J segment lost 8 bases and the V segment lost 4 bases, leaving 7 bases of the junction unmatched. This CDR3 has 15 residues. Variable domain in full (rest from reference TRBV5-6 and TRBJ1-6): DAGVTQSPTHLIKTRGQQVTLRCSPKSGHDTVSWYQQALGQGPQFIFQYYEEEERQRGNFPDRFSGHQFPNYSSELNVNALLLGDSALYLCASSRGQGRYSPLHFGNGTRLTVT.

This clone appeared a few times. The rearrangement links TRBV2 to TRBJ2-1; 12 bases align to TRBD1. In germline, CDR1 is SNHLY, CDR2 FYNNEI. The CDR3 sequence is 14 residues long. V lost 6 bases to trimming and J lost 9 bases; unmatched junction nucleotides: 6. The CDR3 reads CASSRDRGLSEQFF. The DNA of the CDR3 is TGTGCCAGCAGCCGGGACAGGGGGCTGAGTGAGCAGTTCTTC.

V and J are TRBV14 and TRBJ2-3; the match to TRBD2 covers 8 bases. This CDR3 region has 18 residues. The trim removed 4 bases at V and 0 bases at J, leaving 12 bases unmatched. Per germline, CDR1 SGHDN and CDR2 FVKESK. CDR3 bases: TGTGCCAGCAGCCCGCGGATAGCGGGGTGGTCTAGCACAGATACGCAGTATTTT. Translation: CASSPRIAGWSSTDTQYF. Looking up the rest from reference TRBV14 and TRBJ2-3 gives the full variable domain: EAGVTQFPSHSVIEKGQTVTLRCDPISGHDNLYWYRRVMGKEIKFLLHFVKESKQDESGMPNNRFLAERTGGTYSTLKVQPAELEDSGVYFCASSPRIAGWSSTDTQYFGPGTRLTVL.

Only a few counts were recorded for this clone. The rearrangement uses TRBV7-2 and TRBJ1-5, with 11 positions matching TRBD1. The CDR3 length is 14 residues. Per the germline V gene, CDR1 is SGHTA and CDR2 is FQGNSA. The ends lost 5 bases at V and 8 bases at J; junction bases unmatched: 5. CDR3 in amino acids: CASSEGQGGKPQHF. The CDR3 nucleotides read TGTGCCAGCAGCGAGGGACAGGGGGGAAAGCCCCAGCATTTT.

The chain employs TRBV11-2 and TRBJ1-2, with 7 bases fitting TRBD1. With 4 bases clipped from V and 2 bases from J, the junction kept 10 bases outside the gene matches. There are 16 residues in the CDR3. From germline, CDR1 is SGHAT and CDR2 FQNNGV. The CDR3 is CASSSRTGSSNYGYTF. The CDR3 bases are TGTGCCAGCAGCTCCCGGACAGGATCCTCGAACTATGGCTACACCTTC.

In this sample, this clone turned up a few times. The CDR3 here is CASSIRLASDTQYF. The DNA of the CDR3 is TGTGCCAGTAGTATACGACTAGCGTCAGATACGCAGTATTTT. The chain has TRBV19 and TRBJ2-3, with 8 bases lining up with TRBD2. V trimming: 2 bases; J trimming: 4 bases; junction bases outside the gene matches: 2. In germline, CDR1 is LNHDA, CDR2 SQIVND (reference sequence). The length of the CDR3 is 14 residues.

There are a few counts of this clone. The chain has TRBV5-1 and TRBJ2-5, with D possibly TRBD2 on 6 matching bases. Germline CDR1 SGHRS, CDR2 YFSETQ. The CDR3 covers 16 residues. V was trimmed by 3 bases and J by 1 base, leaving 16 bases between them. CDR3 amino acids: CASSWGDFTSQETQYF. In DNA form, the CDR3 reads TGCGCCAGCAGCTGGGGGGACTTTACTAGCCAAGAGACCCAGTACTTC.

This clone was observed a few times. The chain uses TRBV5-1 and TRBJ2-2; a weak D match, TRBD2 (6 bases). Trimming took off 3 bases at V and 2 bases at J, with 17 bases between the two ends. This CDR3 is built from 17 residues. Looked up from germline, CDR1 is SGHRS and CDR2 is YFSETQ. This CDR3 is CASSSTYSGSNTGELFF. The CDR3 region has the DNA TGCGCCAGCAGCTCGACCTATAGCGGATCAAACACCGGGGAGCTGTTTTTT.

This CDR3 reads CATSNRDTTYEQYF. In DNA, the CDR3 is TGTGCCACCAGCAACCGGGACACAACCTACGAGCAGTACTTC. The chain joins TRBV15 to TRBJ2-7, with D perhaps TRBD1 (6 bases). The germline CDR1 and CDR2 sequences are LNHNV and YYDKDF (reference sequence). Trimming pared 4 bases from V and 2 bases from J, leaving 12 bases between. The CDR3 sequence is 14 residues long.